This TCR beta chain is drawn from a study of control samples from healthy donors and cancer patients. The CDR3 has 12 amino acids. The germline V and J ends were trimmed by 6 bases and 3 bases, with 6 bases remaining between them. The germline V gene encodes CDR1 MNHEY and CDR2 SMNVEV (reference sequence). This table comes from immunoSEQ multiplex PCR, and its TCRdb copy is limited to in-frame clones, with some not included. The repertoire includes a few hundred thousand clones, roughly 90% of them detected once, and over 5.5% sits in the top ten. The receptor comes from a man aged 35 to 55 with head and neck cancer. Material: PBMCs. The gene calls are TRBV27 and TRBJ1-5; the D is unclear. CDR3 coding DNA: TGTGCCAGCAGCCGGCCCAATCAGCCCCAGCATTTT. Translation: CASSRPNQPQHF.